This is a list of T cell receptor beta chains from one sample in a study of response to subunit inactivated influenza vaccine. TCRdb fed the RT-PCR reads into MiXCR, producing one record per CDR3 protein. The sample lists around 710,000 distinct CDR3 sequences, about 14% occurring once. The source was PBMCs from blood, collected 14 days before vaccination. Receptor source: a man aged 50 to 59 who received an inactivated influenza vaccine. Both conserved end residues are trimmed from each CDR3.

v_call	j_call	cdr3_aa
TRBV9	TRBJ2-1	ASSVRATTSYNEQF
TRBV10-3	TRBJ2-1	AISWRDEQF
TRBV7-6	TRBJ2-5	ASSLAQSGRGETQY
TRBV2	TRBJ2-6	ASSVRGAGANVLT
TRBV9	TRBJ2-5	ASSVGRESQETQY
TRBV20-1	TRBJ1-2	SARPSGARFYGYT
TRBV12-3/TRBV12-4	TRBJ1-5	ASSPLQSTQPQH
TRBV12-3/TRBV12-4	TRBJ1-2	ASSRGLGGYT
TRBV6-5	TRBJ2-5	ASSYSIGLQETQY
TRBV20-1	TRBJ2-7	SARAYSARPSYEQY
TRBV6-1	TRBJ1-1	ASNMDFGGTEAF
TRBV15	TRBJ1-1	ATSRGLPGTTEAF
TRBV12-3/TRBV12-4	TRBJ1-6	ASKRGGVYSPLH
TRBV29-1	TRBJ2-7	SVVPTGSEQY
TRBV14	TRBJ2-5	ASSQASGVETQY
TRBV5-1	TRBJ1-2	ASSLGVRTGSAYGYT
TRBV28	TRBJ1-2	ASSQDRSYGYT